This T cell receptor beta chain was profiled in a study of T cells after somatic rescue of genetic block. CDR1 SGHRS and CDR2 YFSETQ come from the germline V gene. The germline V and J ends were trimmed by 0 bases and 0 bases, with 9 bases remaining between them. The CDR3 covers 15 residues. Assay: immunoSEQ multiplex PCR; the TCRdb copy retains only in-frame clones and omits some. The profile shows tens of thousands of clones, 95% to 96% of them singletons. V and J are TRBV5-1 and TRBJ1-2; D call uncertain. The TCR originated in a child in the first two years of life. The sample comprised peripheral blood mononuclear cells (PBMCs). This CDR3 is CASSLDWQSNYGYTF. Written as DNA, the CDR3 is TGCGCCAGCAGCTTGGATTGGCAGTCTAACTATGGCTACACCTTC.